The 27 T cell receptor beta chains below all came from one sample that was sequenced in a study of T cells in Graves' hyperthyroidism and ophthalmopathy. RNA transcripts provided the source from which TCR beta CDR3 regions were amplified. Primed by the HTBI set, a first-round RT-PCR was run on the TCR CDR3. TCRdb ran MiXCR on the multiplex PCR reads and lists one entry per CDR3 protein. Here the sample spans 350,000 to 400,000 distinct CDR3 sequences, around 18% being singletons. The sequencing sample was made of blood. The receptors originated from a man between 18 and 29 years old with Graves' ophthalmopathy.

The V call is TRBV5-1, the J call TRBJ1-6; D remains unclear. Germline values: CDR1 SGHRS, CDR2 YFSETQ. The V end was cut by 0 bases, the J end by 11 bases, with 15 bases between. The CDR3 covers 15 residues. The CDR3, as DNA: TGCGCCAGCAGCTTGGTCCGGGAAGTGAATCCACCCCTCCACTTT. Amino acids: CASSLVREVNPPLHF.

This clonotype was observed at least ten times. J is TRBJ1-4 and V is TRBV12-3 or TRBV12-4; D uncertain. Trimming stripped 5 bases from V and 5 bases from J, with 12 bases between. The CDR3 consists of 14 residues. The CDR3 nucleotides are TGTGCCAGCAGTGCCGGGATTCGAAATGAAAAACTGTTTTTT. Protein product: CASSAGIRNEKLFF.

This clonotype was detected many times. J is TRBJ2-7 and V is TRBV2, with D uncertain. The CDR3 length is 13 residues. Germline CDR1 and CDR2: SNHLY and FYNNEI. Trimming took 5 bases from V and 5 from J, leaving 13 bases between them. The DNA of the CDR3 is TGTGCCAGCAGTCACCACAGTGGCCACGAGCAGTACTTC. It translates to CASSHHSGHEQYF.

This clonotype was detected a few times. This chain joins TRBV24-1 and TRBJ1-1; perhaps TRBD1 as D (6 bases). Germline V CDR1 and CDR2: KGHDR, SFDVKD. This CDR3 is built from 21 residues. The V gene lost 0 bases and the J gene lost 5 bases, with 30 bases spanning the gap. CDR3 coding DNA: TGTGCCACCAGTGATTTGTCTCTCCCCGGGGGCGAATGGGGGGGAGGGACTGAAGCTTTCTTT. This translates into CATSDLSLPGGEWGGGTEAFF.

This clonotype has at least ten counts. The V and J genes are TRBV20-1 and TRBJ2-1, with TRBD2 matching over 9 bases. The junction had 9 bases not matched to a gene; V was cut back by 0 bases and J by 6 bases. Germline values: CDR1 DFQATT, CDR2 SNEGSKA (reference sequence). The length of the CDR3 is 16 residues. The CDR3 DNA reads TGCAGTGCTAGAGATCTAGCGGGGAGGTCGGCCAATGAGCAGTTCTTC. Amino acids: CSARDLAGRSANEQFF.

About this clonotype itself: One junction end disagrees with the germline gene, perhaps due to a read error. The V gene is TRBV12-3 or TRBV12-4, the J gene TRBJ1-2; perhaps TRBD1 as D (5 bases). The CDR3 loop spans 15 amino acids. CDR3 sequence (DNA): TGTACCAGCAGTTTGACTTACCGGGACGGCTATGGCTACACCTTC. It codes for CTSSLTYRDGYGYTF.

The CDR3 protein is CASSLFGRGTTGANVLTF. Here the CDR3 DNA reads TGTGCCAGCAGTTTATTTGGCAGGGGGACTACCGGGGCCAACGTCCTGACTTTC. This chain uses TRBV28 with TRBJ2-6; D is possibly TRBD1 or TRBD2 (7 bases each). Germline CDR1 is MDHEN and CDR2 is SYDVKM. The V end was cut by 1 base, the J end by 4 bases, with 17 bases between. The CDR3 runs to 18 residues.

V and J are TRBV27 and TRBJ2-7, with a tentative D call TRBD1 (7 bases). The CDR3 runs 14 residues. Per germline, CDR1 MNHEY and CDR2 SMNVEV (reference sequence). Trimming left V 7 bases short and J 2 bases short, with 15 bases between. The DNA for the CDR3 is TGTGCCAGCACGGAGGGGGCCTCTCCCTACGAGCAGTACTTC. Translating it yields CASTEGASPYEQYF.

A single count supports this clonotype. V usage is TRBV9 and J usage is TRBJ1-5, with TRBD1 identical over 8 bases. Germline V gene data show CDR1 as SGDLS and CDR2 as YYNGEE. V gave up 3 bases and J gave up 8 bases; unmatched junction bases: 10. The CDR3 is 15 amino acids. The CDR3 DNA is TGTGCCAGCAGCGGATCGGGGCAGGGGGCTGAGCCCCAGCATTTT. This sequence encodes CASSGSGQGAEPQHF.

This clonotype appeared a single time. A read error may account for a junction end that differs from germline. This chain uses TRBV11-1 with TRBJ2-3, with a tentative D call TRBD1 (5 bases). Germline V gene lookup returns CDR1 SGHAT and CDR2 FQDESV (reference sequence). This CDR3 has 14 residues. CDR3 DNA sequence: TGTGCCAGCAGCTTCGGACAAGAAACAGATACGCAGTGTTTT. This sequence encodes CASSFGQETDTQCF.

This clonotype was found a few times. The junction shows a germline mismatch at one end, possibly a read error. The rearrangement joins TRBV7-3 to TRBJ2-2, with D possibly TRBD1 on 6 matching bases. This CDR3 has 14 residues. Looked up from germline, CDR1 is SGHTA and CDR2 is FQGTGA. Written as DNA, the CDR3 is TGTGCCAGCAGCTTACAGGGGTACACCGGGGAGCTGCTTTTT. Its protein is CASSLQGYTGELLF.

A remark on this clonotype: The junction shows a germline mismatch at one end, possibly a read error. The J gene is TRBJ2-7, the V gene TRBV7-8; TRBD2 agrees at 7 bases. This CDR3 spans 16 amino acids. Germline loops: CDR1 SGHVS, CDR2 FQNEAQ. In DNA, the CDR3 is TGTACCAGCAGCTTAGTTTTTATCTCGGGCGGGAGCGAGCAGTACTTC. Translation gives CTSSLVFISGGSEQYF.

This clonotype was counted only a few times. The chain has TRBV5-4 and TRBJ2-5; weak D call: TRBD2 (6 bases). V shed 1 base and J shed 3 bases, with 19 bases lying between them. CDR1 is SGHNT, CDR2 YYREEE, per germline (reference sequence). The CDR3 runs to 17 residues. This CDR3 reads CASSLILAPLDEETQYF. The CDR3 DNA reads TGTGCCAGCAGCTTGATACTAGCCCCGTTGGATGAAGAGACCCAGTACTTC.

In nucleotides, the CDR3 is TGCAGTGCTGAACAAGAGACCCAGTACTTC. Residues: CSAEQETQYF. The genes are TRBV20-1 and TRBJ2-5; D is unclear. Trimming took off 5 bases at V and 2 bases at J, with 3 bases between the two ends. From germline, CDR1 is DFQATT and CDR2 SNEGSKA (reference sequence). The CDR3 has 10 residues.

In this sample, this clonotype turned up many times. The chain is built from TRBV20-1 and TRBJ2-7; possibly TRBD2 for D (5 bases). The germline V gene has CDR1 DFQATT and CDR2 SNEGSKA (reference sequence). The V and J ends lost 5 bases and 2 bases respectively, with 10 bases between them. CDR3 length: 12 amino acids. In DNA form, the CDR3 reads TGCAGTGCTTACGGGGATACCTACGAGCAGTACTTC. Translating it yields CSAYGDTYEQYF.

The chain recombines TRBV6-5 with TRBJ2-1; no clear D gene. V shed 0 bases and J shed 2 bases, with 14 bases lying between them. The CDR3 runs to 17 residues. The germline gives CDR1 MNHEY, CDR2 SVGAGI. CDR3 protein: CASSYSNGQVAYNEQFF. CDR3 DNA sequence: TGTGCCAGCAGTTACTCGAATGGCCAGGTCGCCTACAATGAGCAGTTCTTC.

This clonotype appeared many times. The chain joins TRBV7-9 to TRBJ2-5; tentative D call: TRBD2 (7 bases). V was clipped by 3 bases and J by 5 bases, with 16 bases between them. Germline CDR1 SEHNR, CDR2 FQNEAQ (reference sequence). This CDR3 is built from 15 residues. CDR3 amino acids: CASSFRGAYGETQYF. Written as DNA, the CDR3 is TGTGCCAGCAGCTTCCGGGGGGCCTACGGGGAGACCCAGTACTTC.

The chain combines TRBV20-1 with TRBJ2-2; possibly TRBD1 for D (5 bases). There are 12 residues in the CDR3. CDR1 DFQATT and CDR2 SNEGSKA come from the germline V gene (reference sequence). Trimming pared 6 bases from V and 6 bases from J, leaving 11 bases between. The chain's CDR3 is CSAPVGAGELFF. The CDR3 DNA sequence: TGCAGTGCCCCTGTAGGGGCCGGGGAGCTGTTTTTT.

This clonotype appeared many times. V gene TRBV3-1 combines with J gene TRBJ2-3; 9 nucleotides align to TRBD2. This CDR3 region has 17 residues. Germline CDR1 LGHDT, CDR2 YNNKEL (reference sequence). With 1 base clipped from V and 4 bases from J, the junction kept 9 bases outside the gene matches. CDR3 amino acids: CASSQAVGTSWADTQYF. The CDR3 DNA sequence: TGTGCCAGCAGCCAAGCTGTCGGGACTAGCTGGGCAGATACGCAGTATTTT.

This clonotype appeared once. This chain joins TRBV7-3 and TRBJ2-7; 9 positions match TRBD2. The CDR3 has 17 residues. In germline, CDR1 is SGHTA, CDR2 FQGTGA. V dropped 2 bases and J dropped 0; count of bases not matched to a gene: 8. The CDR3: CASSLWSGGYLSYEQYF. In DNA form, the CDR3 reads TGTGCCAGCAGCTTATGGAGCGGGGGGTACCTCTCCTACGAGCAGTACTTC.

There are a few counts of this clonotype. The chain carries TRBV20-1 and TRBJ2-7; D is possibly TRBD2 (5 bases). V lost 3 bases, J lost 3 bases, and 18 bases lay in between. Germline V CDR1 and CDR2: DFQATT, SNEGSKA (reference sequence). The CDR3 loop spans 15 amino acids. CDR3 DNA sequence: TGCAGTGCTAGTGGGTTTCCTAGCACCAACTACGAGCAGTACTTC. Its protein product is CSASGFPSTNYEQYF.

This clonotype was counted a few times. The chain joins TRBV2 to TRBJ2-5, with D possibly being TRBD2 (5 bases). Trimming shortened V by 8 bases and J by 2 bases, and 12 bases separated the two germline ends. CDR1 and CDR2 from the germline V gene are SNHLY and FYNNEI. This CDR3 contains 13 residues. The CDR3 sequence is CASRDDHQETQYF. CDR3 bases: TGTGCCAGCCGGGATGACCATCAAGAGACCCAGTACTTC.

This clonotype appeared many times. This chain uses TRBV2 with TRBJ1-4; D ambiguous. The V end was cut by 11 bases, the J end by 3 bases, with 16 bases between. CDR1 is SNHLY and CDR2 is FYNNEI in the germline V gene. The CDR3 is 14 residues long. CDR3 sequence: CAGRERWANEKLFF. CDR3 DNA sequence: TGTGCCGGGAGGGAGAGATGGGCTAATGAAAAACTGTTTTTT.

The rearrangement joins TRBV5-1 to TRBJ2-7; a weak D match, TRBD1 (6 bases). From germline, CDR1 is SGHRS and CDR2 YFSETQ. The CDR3 loop spans 14 amino acids. The V end lost 4 bases, the J end lost 3 bases, and 14 bases lay between the germline ends. The CDR3, as DNA: TGCGCCAGCAGCCTGGACAGCTCGTACTACGAGCAGTACTTC. It is translated as CASSLDSSYYEQYF.

This clonotype occurred many times. The rearrangement joins TRBV11-1 to TRBJ2-7, with 7 positions matching TRBD2. The CDR3 is made up of 15 amino acids. The V gene end was trimmed by 1 base and the J gene end by 6 bases; junction bases not matched to a gene: 9. Per germline, CDR1 SGHAT and CDR2 FQDESV (reference sequence). CDR3 in DNA: TGTGCCAGCAGCTTAGATGGGGACTACTACTCCGAGCAGTACTTC. Translation gives CASSLDGDYYSEQYF. Using reference TRBV11-1 and TRBJ2-7 for the parts outside the CDR3, the full variable domain is EAEVAQSPRYKITEKSQAVAFWCDPISGHATLYWYRQILGQGPELLVQFQDESVVDDSQLPKDRFSAERLKGVDSTLKIQPAELGDSAMYLCASSLDGDYYSEQYFGPGTRLTVT.

There are many counts of this clonotype. The chain combines TRBV7-9 with TRBJ1-2; D unresolved. The CDR3 totals 14 residues. V was clipped by 1 base and J by 3 bases, with 9 bases between them. The germline V gene encodes CDR1 SEHNR and CDR2 FQNEAQ (reference sequence). The CDR3, as DNA: TGTGCCAGCAGCTTAGGGACTGCGGACTATGGCTACACCTTC. This encodes CASSLGTADYGYTF. The full variable domain, rest sourced from reference TRBV7-9 and TRBJ1-2, is DTGVSQNPRHKITKRGQNVTFRCDPISEHNRLYWYRQTLGQGPEFLTYFQNEAQLEKSRLLSDRFSAERPKGSFSTLEIQRTEQGDSAMYLCASSLGTADYGYTFGSGTRLTVV.

This clonotype was observed many times. The V gene is TRBV12-3 or TRBV12-4, the J gene TRBJ2-7; unclear D gene. Trimming left V 4 bases short and J 0 bases short, with 7 bases between. The CDR3 has 13 amino acids. The CDR3, as DNA: TGTGCCAGCAGTTCATCCGCCTCCTACGAGCAGTACTTC. Translating it yields CASSSSASYEQYF.